Listed here are 7 T cell receptor beta chains from one sample, sequenced in a study of CD8 T cells in ankylosing spondylitis. General study points: It appeared that ankylosing spondylitis blood was characterized by a TCR beta motif of fewer than ten highly homologous variants.

TCRdb called the 5' RACE reads again in MiXCR, with one record for every CDR3 protein. The sample shows fewer than 550,000 distinct CDR3 sequences, about 5% of them seen only once. No antigen is known for these receptors. The sequenced sample was blood, either unsorted or a sorted T cell fraction (not recorded which). These receptor sequences come from a male donor with ankylosing spondylitis.

This clonotype was detected many times. The chain uses TRBV28 and TRBJ2-7; D might be TRBD2 (6 bases). V was cut by 6 bases and J by 3 bases, with 15 bases left in between. Germline V CDR1 and CDR2: MDHEN, SYDVKM. The CDR3 totals 14 residues. The CDR3 region has the DNA TGTGCCAGCAGACTTGGAGGGGCCGACTACGAGCAGTACTTC. It is translated as CASRLGGADYEQYF.

The V and J genes are TRBV12-3 or TRBV12-4 and TRBJ1-4; D not certain. CDR3 length equals 13 residues. Trimming cost V 4 bases and J 8 bases, with 11 bases left between them. The CDR3 DNA reads TGTGCCAGCAGTTCCTGGGATATCGAAAAACTGTTTTTT. Amino acids: CASSSWDIEKLFF.

V usage is TRBV6-5 and J usage is TRBJ2-3, with D perhaps given as TRBD1 or TRBD2 (5 bases each). The CDR3 has 14 amino acids. Deletions cut 4 bases from V and 7 bases from J, with 15 bases between. Germline CDR1 MNHEY, CDR2 SVGAGI. CDR3 in DNA: TGTGCCAGCAGTTCCCGGGACCGGCCGCATACGCAGTATTTT. Amino acids: CASSSRDRPHTQYF.

This clonotype was counted ten times or more. This chain connects TRBV6-5 to TRBJ1-2; no definite D call. Germline V gene lookup returns CDR1 MNHEY and CDR2 SVGAGI. Trimming removed 0 bases at V and 2 bases at J, with 10 bases between. The CDR3 contains 15 residues. The CDR3 DNA follows: TGTGCCAGCAGTTACTCAAGGTGGTTAAACTATGGCTACACCTTC. Its protein product is CASSYSRWLNYGYTF.

At least ten counts were recorded for this clonotype. This sequence joins TRBV6-1 and TRBJ2-2; TRBD1 agrees at 9 bases. V lost 6 bases to trimming and J lost 4 bases; unmatched junction nucleotides: 6. The CDR3 totals 15 residues. Germline values: CDR1 MNHNS, CDR2 SASEGT. The chain's CDR3 is CASRITGGTTGELFF. DNA of the CDR3: TGTGCCAGCAGGATTACAGGGGGCACCACCGGGGAGCTGTTTTTT.

This clonotype was counted only a few times. This chain links TRBV6-2 or TRBV6-3 with TRBJ2-1; the match to TRBD1 covers 8 bases. Germline trimming cut 5 bases from V and 2 bases from J; bases unmatched to any gene: 5. CDR3 length equals 15 residues. Germline values: CDR1 MNHEY, CDR2 SVGEGT. CDR3 in amino acids: CASSPRGHTYNEQFF. The CDR3 DNA sequence: TGTGCCAGCAGTCCCAGGGGGCATACCTACAATGAGCAGTTCTTC.

This clonotype was counted ten times or more. V and J are TRBV7-2 and TRBJ2-7; D tentatively fits TRBD1 or TRBD2 (7 bases each). V shed 6 bases and J shed 0 bases, with 12 bases lying between them. CDR1 is SGHTA, CDR2 FQGNSA, per germline. This CDR3 is built from 14 residues. The CDR3 is CASSDREGSYEQYF. CDR3 DNA: TGTGCCAGCAGTGACAGGGAGGGCTCCTACGAGCAGTACTTC.